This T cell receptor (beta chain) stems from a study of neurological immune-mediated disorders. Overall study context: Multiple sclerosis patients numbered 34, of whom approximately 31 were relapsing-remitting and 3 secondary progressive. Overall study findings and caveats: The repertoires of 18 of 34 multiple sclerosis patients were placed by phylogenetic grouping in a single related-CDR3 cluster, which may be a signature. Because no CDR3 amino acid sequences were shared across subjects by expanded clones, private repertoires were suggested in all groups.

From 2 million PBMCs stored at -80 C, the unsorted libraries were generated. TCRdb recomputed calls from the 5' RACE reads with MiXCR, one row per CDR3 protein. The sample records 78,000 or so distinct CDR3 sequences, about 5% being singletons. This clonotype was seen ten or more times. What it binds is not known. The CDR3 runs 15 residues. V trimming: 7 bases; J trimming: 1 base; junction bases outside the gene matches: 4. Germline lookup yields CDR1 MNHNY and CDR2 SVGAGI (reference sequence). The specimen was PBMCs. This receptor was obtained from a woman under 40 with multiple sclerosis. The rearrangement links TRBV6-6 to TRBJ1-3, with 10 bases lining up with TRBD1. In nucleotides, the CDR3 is TGTGCCAGCACCATGGGACAGGGGTCTGGAAACACCATATATTTT. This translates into CASTMGQGSGNTIYF.